The 13 T cell receptor beta chains in this list originate from one sample, sequenced in a study of blood T cells in healthy people across ages. Alongside a J-beta primer mix, a sample-barcoded 5' primer served in a second PCR lasting 7 to 11 cycles. TCRdb fed the 5' RACE reads into MiXCR, producing one record per CDR3 protein. The data hold about 640,000 distinct CDR3 sequences, with 58% observed a single time. Sequenced sample: blood. The receptor set was obtained from a man aged 55-75 years in good health.

The gene calls are TRBV10-3 and TRBJ1-6; D is undetermined. The ends were cut back, 6 bases at V and 10 bases at J, with 19 bases in the middle. The CDR3 length is 15 residues. The germline gives CDR1 ENHRY, CDR2 SYGVKD. CDR3 amino acids: CAIRGTGPSGSPLHF. DNA of the CDR3: TGTGCCATCAGGGGTACCGGGCCCTCTGGATCACCCCTCCACTTT.

V and J are TRBV20-1 and TRBJ2-3, with D uncertain. The CDR3 loop spans 14 amino acids. V lost 6 bases and J lost 1, with 14 bases in between. Per the germline V gene, CDR1 is DFQATT and CDR2 is SNEGSKA (reference sequence). DNA of the CDR3: TGCAGTGCGATCGATTTTGGTGGCACAGATACGCAGTATTTT. Translation: CSAIDFGGTDTQYF.

V is TRBV5-1 and J is TRBJ2-5; 9 nucleotides line up with TRBD2. V was pared by 0 bases and J by 3 bases, with 3 bases of the junction left unmatched. CDR1 SGHRS and CDR2 YFSETQ come from the germline V gene. The CDR3 runs to 15 residues. The CDR3 loop reads CASSLEASGEETQYF. CDR3 DNA sequence: TGCGCCAGCAGCTTGGAGGCTAGCGGGGAAGAGACCCAGTACTTC.

The chain uses TRBV5-1 and TRBJ2-5; D uncertain. The germline V gene has CDR1 SGHRS and CDR2 YFSETQ. Between the trimmed V and J ends, which lost 0 bases and 1 base, there was a span of 10 bases. The CDR3 extends over 15 amino acids. The CDR3 DNA reads TGCGCCAGCAGCTTGGGCCGCTTGTCCCAAGAGACCCAGTACTTC. It is translated as CASSLGRLSQETQYF.

V usage is TRBV10-3 and J usage is TRBJ1-2, with 9 nucleotides matching TRBD1. CDR1 is ENHRY, CDR2 SYGVKD, per germline. The CDR3 is 14 amino acids. Trimming at V came to 0 bases and at J to 5 bases, leaving 1 base not matched to a gene. The CDR3 reads CAISESDRGYGYTF. DNA of the CDR3: TGTGCCATCAGTGAGTCAGACAGGGGGTATGGCTACACCTTC.

The chain recombines TRBV4-1 with TRBJ2-4; D perhaps matches TRBD1 (6 bases). The DNA end is a closer match to TRBJ2-7, so the J assignment may be wrong. This CDR3 has 14 amino acids. In germline, CDR1 is MGHRA, CDR2 YSYEKL. The CDR3 protein is CASSHRQGFYEQYF. The CDR3 DNA reads TGCGCCAGCAGCCATAGGCAGGGGTTCTACGAGCAGTACTTC.

The table lists this clonotype with a few counts. V gene TRBV29-1 combines with J gene TRBJ2-4; 7 positions match TRBD2. The V gene end was trimmed by 1 base and the J gene end by 9 bases; junction bases not matched to a gene: 6. Germline values: CDR1 SQVTM, CDR2 ANQGSEA. This CDR3 has 13 residues. The CDR3, as DNA: TGCAGCGTTGAAGGTGGGGGGGGAGTCATTCAGTACTTC. This gives the protein CSVEGGGGVIQYF. Using reference TRBV29-1 and TRBJ2-4 for the parts outside the CDR3, the full variable domain is SAVISQKPSRDICQRGTSLTIQCQVDSQVTMMFWYRQQPGQSLTLIATANQGSEATYESGFVIDKFPISRPNLTFSTLTVSNMSPEDSSIYLCSVEGGGGVIQYFGAGTRLSVL.

The chain is built from TRBV20-1 and TRBJ1-4, with 7 bases identical to TRBD1. The germline gives CDR1 DFQATT, CDR2 SNEGSKA (reference sequence). With 6 bases clipped from V and 7 bases from J, the junction kept 8 bases outside the gene matches. The CDR3 runs 13 residues. CDR3 amino acids: CSAPTGVVEKLFF. As DNA, the CDR3 is TGCAGTGCGCCTACAGGGGTAGTTGAAAAACTGTTTTTT.

The CDR3 DNA sequence: TGTGCCACCAGTGATTTGAGGGGACAGGGGACAGAAAGGTACACAGATACGCAGTATTTT. Its translation is CATSDLRGQGTERYTDTQYF. The chain employs TRBV24-1 and TRBJ2-3; 10 positions agree with TRBD1. Losses at the gene ends were 0 bases for V and 2 bases for J; bases not matched to a gene: 13. This CDR3 has 20 amino acids. Germline V gives CDR1 KGHDR, CDR2 SFDVKD.

The CDR3 region has the DNA TGTGCCAGCAGCACAAAAGGGGGCTCCACCGGGGAGCTGTTTTTT. Its protein is CASSTKGGSTGELFF. The chain links TRBV7-9 to TRBJ2-2; 7 positions agree with TRBD1. CDR3 length: 15 amino acids. J lost 4 bases, V lost 5 bases, and 7 bases had no gene match. Germline loops: CDR1 SEHNR, CDR2 FQNEAQ (reference sequence).

CDR3: CASSPEVDPSAREQYF. CDR3 DNA sequence: TGTGCCAGCAGCCCAGAAGTTGATCCTTCGGCCCGCGAGCAGTACTTC. The chain employs TRBV9 and TRBJ2-7; no clear D. The germline V gene encodes CDR1 SGDLS and CDR2 YYNGEE. V dropped 4 bases and J dropped 6 bases, with 23 bases sitting between them. The CDR3 contains 16 residues.

The CDR3 DNA reads TGTGCCAGCAGCCACGGGGACAGGGGGTGGGGTGAGCAGTTCTTC. Translation: CASSHGDRGWGEQFF. The chain joins TRBV3-1 to TRBJ2-7; 11 bases agree with TRBD1. The assigned J gene may be wrong: the sequence end matches TRBJ2-1 better. Germline V CDR1 and CDR2: LGHDT, YNNKEL (reference sequence). The CDR3 covers 15 residues.

A single count supports this clonotype. Germline is not matched at one junction end, which may reflect a read error. The chain has TRBV6-4 and TRBJ2-1; TRBD2 matches at 15 bases. The germline gives CDR1 MRHNA, CDR2 SNTAGT. The CDR3 has 15 amino acids. CDR3 region: CASSGGLAGGHEQFF. The CDR3 bases are TGCGCCAGCAGCGGCGGACTAGCGGGGGGGCACGAGCAGTTCTTC.